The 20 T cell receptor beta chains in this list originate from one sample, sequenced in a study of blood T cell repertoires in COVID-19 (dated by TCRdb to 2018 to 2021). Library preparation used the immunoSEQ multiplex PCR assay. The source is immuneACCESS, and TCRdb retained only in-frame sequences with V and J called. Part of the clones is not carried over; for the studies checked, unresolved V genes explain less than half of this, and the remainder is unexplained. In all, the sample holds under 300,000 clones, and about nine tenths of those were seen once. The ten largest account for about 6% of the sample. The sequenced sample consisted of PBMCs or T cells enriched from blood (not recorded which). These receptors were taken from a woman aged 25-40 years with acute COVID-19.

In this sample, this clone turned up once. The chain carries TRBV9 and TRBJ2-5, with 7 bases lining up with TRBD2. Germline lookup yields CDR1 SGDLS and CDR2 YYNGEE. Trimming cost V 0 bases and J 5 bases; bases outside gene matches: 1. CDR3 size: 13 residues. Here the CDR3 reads CASSVAGGETQYF. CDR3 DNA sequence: TGTGCCAGCAGCGTAGCGGGGGGTGAGACCCAGTACTTC.

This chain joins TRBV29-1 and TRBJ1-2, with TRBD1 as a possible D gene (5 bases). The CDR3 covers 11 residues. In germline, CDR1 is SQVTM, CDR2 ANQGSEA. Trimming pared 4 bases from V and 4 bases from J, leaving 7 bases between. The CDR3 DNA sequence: TGCAGCGTTGGACAGTTCTATGGCTACACCTTC. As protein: CSVGQFYGYTF.

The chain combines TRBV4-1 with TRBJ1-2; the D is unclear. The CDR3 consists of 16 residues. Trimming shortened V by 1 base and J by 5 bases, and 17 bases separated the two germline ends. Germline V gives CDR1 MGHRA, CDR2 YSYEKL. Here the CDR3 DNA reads TGCGCCAGCAGCCAAGCATTCTCGGCGGAATTATATGGCTACACCTTC. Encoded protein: CASSQAFSAELYGYTF.

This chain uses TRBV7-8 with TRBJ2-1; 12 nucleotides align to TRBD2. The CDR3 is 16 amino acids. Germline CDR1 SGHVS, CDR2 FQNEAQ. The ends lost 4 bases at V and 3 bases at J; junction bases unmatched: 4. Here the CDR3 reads CASSSLAGGLYNEQFF. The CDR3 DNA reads TGTGCCAGCAGCTCTCTAGCGGGGGGGCTCTACAATGAGCAGTTCTTC.

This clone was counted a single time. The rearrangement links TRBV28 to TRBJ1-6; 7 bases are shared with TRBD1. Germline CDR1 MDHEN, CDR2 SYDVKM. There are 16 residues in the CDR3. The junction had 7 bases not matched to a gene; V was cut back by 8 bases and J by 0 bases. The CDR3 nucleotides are TGTGCCAGCCGAGACAGGGCGAGCTCCTATAATTCACCCCTCCACTTT. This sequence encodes CASRDRASSYNSPLHF.

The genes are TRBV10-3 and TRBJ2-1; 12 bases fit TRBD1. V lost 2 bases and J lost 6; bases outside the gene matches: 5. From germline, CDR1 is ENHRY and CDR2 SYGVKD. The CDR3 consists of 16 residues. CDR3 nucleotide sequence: TGTGCCATCAGTGAGCGGGGGACAGGGGGCTTCAATGAGCAGTTCTTC. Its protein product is CAISERGTGGFNEQFF.

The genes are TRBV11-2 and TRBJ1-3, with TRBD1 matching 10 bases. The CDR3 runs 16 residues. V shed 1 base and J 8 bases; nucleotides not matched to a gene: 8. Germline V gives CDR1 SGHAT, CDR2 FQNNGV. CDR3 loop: CASSLGATGGADTIYF. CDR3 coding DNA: TGTGCCAGCAGCTTAGGGGCGACAGGGGGCGCGGACACCATATATTTT. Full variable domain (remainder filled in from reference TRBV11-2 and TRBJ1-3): EAGVAQSPRYKIIEKRQSVAFWCNPISGHATLYWYQQILGQGPKLLIQFQNNGVVDDSQLPKDRFSAERLKGVDSTLKIQPAKLEDSAVYLCASSLGATGGADTIYFGEGSWLTVV.

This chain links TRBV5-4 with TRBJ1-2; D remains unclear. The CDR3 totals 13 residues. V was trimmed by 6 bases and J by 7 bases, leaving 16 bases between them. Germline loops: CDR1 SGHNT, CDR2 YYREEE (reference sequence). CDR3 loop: CASTKELNGGYTF. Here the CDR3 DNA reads TGTGCCAGCACCAAAGAGTTGAACGGTGGCTACACCTTC. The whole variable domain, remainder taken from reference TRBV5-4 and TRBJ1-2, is ETGVTQSPTHLIKTRGQQVTLRCSSQSGHNTVSWYQQALGQGPQFIFQYYREEENGRGNFPPRFSGLQFPNYSSELNVNALELDDSALYLCASTKELNGGYTFGSGTRLTVV.

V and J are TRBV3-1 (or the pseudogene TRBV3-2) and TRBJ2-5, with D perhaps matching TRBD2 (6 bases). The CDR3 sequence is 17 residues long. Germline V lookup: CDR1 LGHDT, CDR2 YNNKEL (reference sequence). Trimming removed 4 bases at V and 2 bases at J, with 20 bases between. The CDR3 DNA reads TGTGCCAGCAGCCTTCTCGGGACTCACGTTTTTCAAGAGACCCAGTACTTC. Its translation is CASSLLGTHVFQETQYF.

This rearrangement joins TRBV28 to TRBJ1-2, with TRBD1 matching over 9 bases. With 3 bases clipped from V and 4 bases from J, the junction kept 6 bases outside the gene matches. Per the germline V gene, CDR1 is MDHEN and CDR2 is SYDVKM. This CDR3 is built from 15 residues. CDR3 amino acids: CASSFGTGTPYGYTF. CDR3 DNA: TGTGCCAGCAGTTTCGGGACAGGGACCCCCTATGGCTACACCTTC.

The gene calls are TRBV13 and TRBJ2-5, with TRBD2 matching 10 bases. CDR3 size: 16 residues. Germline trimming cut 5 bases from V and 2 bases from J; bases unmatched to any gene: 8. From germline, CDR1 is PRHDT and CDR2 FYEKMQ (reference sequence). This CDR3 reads CASSARLAGKQETQYF. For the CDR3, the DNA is TGTGCCAGCAGCGCACGACTAGCGGGCAAACAAGAGACCCAGTACTTC.

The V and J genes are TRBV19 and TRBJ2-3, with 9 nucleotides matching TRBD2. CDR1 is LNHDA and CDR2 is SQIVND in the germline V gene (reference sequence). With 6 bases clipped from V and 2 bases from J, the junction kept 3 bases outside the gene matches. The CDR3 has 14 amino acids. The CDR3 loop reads CASRSSGTTDTQYF. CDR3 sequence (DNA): TGTGCCAGTAGGTCTAGCGGGACCACAGATACGCAGTATTTT.

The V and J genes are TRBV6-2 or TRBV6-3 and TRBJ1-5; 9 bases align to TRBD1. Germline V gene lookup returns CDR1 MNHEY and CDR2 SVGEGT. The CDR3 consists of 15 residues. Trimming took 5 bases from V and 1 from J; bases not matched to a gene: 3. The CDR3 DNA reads TGTGCCAGCAGTCTACAGGGGGCCAGCAATCAGCCCCAGCATTTT. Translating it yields CASSLQGASNQPQHF.

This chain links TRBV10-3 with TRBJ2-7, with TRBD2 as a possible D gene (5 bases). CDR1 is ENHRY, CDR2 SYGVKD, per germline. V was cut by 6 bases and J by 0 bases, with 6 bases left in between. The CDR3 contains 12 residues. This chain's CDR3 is CAIRGSSYEQYF. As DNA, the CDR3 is TGTGCCATCAGGGGGAGCTCCTACGAGCAGTACTTC.

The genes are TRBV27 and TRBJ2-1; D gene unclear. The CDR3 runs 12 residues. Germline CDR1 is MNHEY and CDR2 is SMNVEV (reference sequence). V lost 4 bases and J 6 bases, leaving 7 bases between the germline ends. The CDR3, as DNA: TGTGCCAGCAGTTCTCTCGGCAATGAGCAGTTCTTC. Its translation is CASSSLGNEQFF.

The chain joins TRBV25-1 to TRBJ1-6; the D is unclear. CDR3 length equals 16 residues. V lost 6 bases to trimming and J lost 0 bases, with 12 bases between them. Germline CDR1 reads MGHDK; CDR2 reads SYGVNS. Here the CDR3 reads CASRDNLRSYNSPLHF. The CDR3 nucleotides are TGTGCCAGCAGAGACAACCTCCGCTCCTATAATTCACCCCTCCACTTT.

CDR3: CASSYRGLAGTDTQYF. The CDR3 DNA reads as TGTGCCAGCAGTTACCGGGGACTAGCGGGCACAGATACGCAGTATTTT. The chain joins TRBV6-2 or TRBV6-3 to TRBJ2-3, with 11 bases identical to TRBD2. Germline lookup yields CDR1 MNHEY and CDR2 SVGEGT. CDR3 size: 16 residues. With 2 bases clipped from V and 1 base from J, the junction kept 2 bases outside the gene matches.

CDR3 DNA sequence: TGTGCCAGCTCCCGAACGCAACTCGGACAGGGAGGAACCGGGGAGCTGTTTTTT. Translating gives CASSRTQLGQGGTGELFF. The chain joins TRBV18 to TRBJ2-2, with TRBD1 matching over 8 bases. V gave up 6 bases and J gave up 5 bases; unmatched junction bases: 17. Germline loops: CDR1 KGHSH, CDR2 LQKENI. The length of the CDR3 is 18 residues.

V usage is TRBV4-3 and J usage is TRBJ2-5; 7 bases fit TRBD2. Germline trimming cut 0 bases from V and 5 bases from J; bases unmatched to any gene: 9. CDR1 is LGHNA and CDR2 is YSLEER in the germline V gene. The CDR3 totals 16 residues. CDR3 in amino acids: CASSQEGTGGGETQYF. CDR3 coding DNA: TGCGCCAGCAGCCAAGAGGGGACGGGAGGTGGTGAGACCCAGTACTTC.

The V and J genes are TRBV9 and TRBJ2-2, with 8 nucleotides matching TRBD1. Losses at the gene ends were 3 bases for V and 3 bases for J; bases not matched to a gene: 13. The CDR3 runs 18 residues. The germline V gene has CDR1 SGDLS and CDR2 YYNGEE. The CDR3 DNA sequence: TGTGCCAGCAGCGCAAGAATACAGGGGGTGCCAGACACCGGGGAGCTGTTTTTT. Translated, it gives CASSARIQGVPDTGELFF.